This T cell receptor (beta chain) was sequenced in a study of human T cells and chemical hapten exposure. The study's findings and limits: With DPC sensitization, TCRs exceeding 1 in 1000 frequency showed no change.

Concerning this clonotype: Its antigen is still unknown.

Time point of the sample: healthy volunteer bleed at 6 weeks. The template was total RNA from unfractionated whole blood. TCRdb recomputed calls from the RACE reads with MiXCR, one row per CDR3 protein. The data show more than 75,000 distinct CDR3 sequences, under 10% seen once. The V and J ends lost 6 bases and 8 bases respectively, with 17 bases between them. The CDR3 is made up of 14 amino acids. From germline, CDR1 is MNHEY and CDR2 SMNVEV (reference sequence). The rearrangement uses TRBV27 and TRBJ2-1; possible D gene TRBD1, 6 bases. Sequenced material: whole blood. This TCR derives from a male donor in good health. Some clones in this sample may be carry-over from other donors' samples. The CDR3 DNA is TGTGCCAGCAGCTCGACAGGATCTATCCATGAGCAGTTCTTC. Its translation: CASSSTGSIHEQFF.